The clone carrying this T cell receptor (beta chain) was found a few times. This record belongs to a study of naive and memory T cell subsets. Described treatment: skin biopsy from PPD injection site in Mantoux-positive individual. A UMI-containing oligonucleotide was joined by 3' ligation to the TCR cDNA template. Ligated cDNA underwent four rounds of PCR with nested alpha and beta constant region primers and SP2. Via MiXCR, TCRdb re-called the UMI-ligation and nested PCR reads, giving one row per CDR3 protein. The table records more than 30,000 distinct CDR3 sequences, approximately 11% of them present only once. Trimming left V 1 base short and J 3 bases short, with 10 bases between. Per the germline V gene, CDR1 is SGHVS and CDR2 is FQNEAQ. The CDR3 has 14 amino acids.

The sequencing used skin, collected from a tuberculin skin test site. The chain links TRBV7-8 to TRBJ2-7; D may be TRBD1 or TRBD2 (5 bases each). The TCR originated in an adult in good health. CDR3 coding DNA: TGTGCCAGCAGCTTAGGTGGTGGGGGCTACGAGCAGTACTTC. This encodes CASSLGGGGYEQYF.